This is a list of T cell receptor beta chains from one sample in a study of blood T cell repertoires in COVID-19. Measured with immunoSEQ multiplex PCR; TCRdb has only the in-frame clones, and not every one. The sample holds around 79,000 clones, 88% seen once. The source material was peripheral blood. The receptors come from a human donor in a cohort sampled during active COVID-19. The CDR3 runs from the conserved cysteine through the conserved F or W. A D gene is named only where the DNA matches it firmly. Part of the rows lack a size; the others show once, few, many or a class for expanded clones.

DNA: TGTGCCACCAGTGAAACAGGCGGCACAGATACGCAGTATTTT
CDR3: CATSETGGTDTQYF
V: TRBV24-1
D: NA
size: NA
J: TRBJ2-3

DNA: TGTGCCAGCAGCCGACTAGCGGGGGGGTACCTGGATGAGCAGTTCTTC
CDR3: CASSRLAGGYLDEQFF
V: TRBV3-1/TRBV3-2
D: TRBD2
size: NA
J: TRBJ2-1

DNA: TGTGCCAGCAACGACAGGGATTCTTTCTACGAGCAGTACTTC
CDR3: CASNDRDSFYEQYF
V: TRBV2
D: TRBD1
size: NA
J: TRBJ2-7

DNA: TGTGCCTGGAGTTCGGGGGTCCTCTCTGGAAACACCATATATTTT
CDR3: CAWSSGVLSGNTIYF
V: TRBV30
D: NA
size: once
J: TRBJ1-3

DNA: TGCGCCAGCAGCTTGGACGCGGGGAGGGTCAACGAGCAGTACTTC
CDR3: CASSLDAGRVNEQYF
V: TRBV5-1
D: TRBD2
size: few
J: TRBJ2-7

DNA: TGTGCCAGTAGTACCATACAGGATACGCAGTATTTT
CDR3: CASSTIQDTQYF
V: TRBV19
D: NA
size: NA
J: TRBJ2-3

DNA: TGTGCCAGCAGTTTAGACTTAGCAGGGAGGAGCTACACCTTC
CDR3: CASSLDLAGRSYTF
V: TRBV28
D: NA
size: NA
J: TRBJ1-2

DNA: TGTGCCAGCAGTAGGGACACAAACTATGGCTACACCTTC
CDR3: CASSRDTNYGYTF
V: TRBV6-5
D: NA
size: NA
J: TRBJ1-2

DNA: TGTGCCAGCAGCCCAGGACTAGCGGGAGGAGTTAACACCGGGGAGCTGTTTTTT
CDR3: CASSPGLAGGVNTGELFF
V: TRBV9
D: TRBD2
size: NA
J: TRBJ2-2

DNA: TGTGCCAGCTCATTGGGACAGGACAATGAGCAGTTCTTC
CDR3: CASSLGQDNEQFF
V: TRBV18
D: TRBD1
size: NA
J: TRBJ2-1

DNA: TGTGCCAGCAGTTTGAGTCAGGCCTATGGCTACACCTTC
CDR3: CASSLSQAYGYTF
V: TRBV27
D: NA
size: NA
J: TRBJ1-2

DNA: TGTGCCACCCTGGACAGGCGCGAAATTCAGTACTTC
CDR3: CATLDRREIQYF
V: TRBV10-3
D: TRBD1
size: NA
J: TRBJ2-4

DNA: TGTGCCAGCAGTGGAGTACGAACGGACAGAGGAGGTTACGAGCAGTACTTC
CDR3: CASSGVRTDRGGYEQYF
V: TRBV6-1
D: NA
size: NA
J: TRBJ2-7

DNA: TGTGCCAGCAGCCAGACACCCCCGACCCTGTTCTTC
CDR3: CASSQTPPTLFF
V: TRBV3-1/TRBV3-2
D: NA
size: NA
J: TRBJ2-1

DNA: TGTGCCAGCAGTGCCCTTGGGACAGCTGGAAACACCATATATTTT
CDR3: CASSALGTAGNTIYF
V: TRBV2
D: TRBD1
size: NA
J: TRBJ1-3

DNA: TGCGCCAGCAGCCAAGATACGGCTAGCGGGGGGGTGGGCCAAGAGACCCAGTACTTC
CDR3: CASSQDTASGGVGQETQYF
V: TRBV4-1
D: TRBD2
size: few
J: TRBJ2-5

DNA: TGTGCCAGCAGTTCCGGGACAGGGTGGCGGGGCTACACCTTC
CDR3: CASSSGTGWRGYTF
V: TRBV28
D: TRBD1
size: NA
J: TRBJ1-2

DNA: TGCGCCAGCAGCTTGGCTCGGAACACTGAAGCTTTCTTT
CDR3: CASSLARNTEAFF
V: TRBV5-1
D: NA
size: NA
J: TRBJ1-1

DNA: TGTGCCAGCAGCGTAGGGCAGGGGACCTACGAGCAGTACTTC
CDR3: CASSVGQGTYEQYF
V: TRBV9
D: NA
size: NA
J: TRBJ2-7

DNA: TGTGCCAGCAGCCAAGATCCGGGTGGGGGCCGGGGCTACACCTTC
CDR3: CASSQDPGGGRGYTF
V: TRBV3-1/TRBV3-2
D: NA
size: NA
J: TRBJ1-2

DNA: TGTGCCAGCAGCCAAGCCCAGACAGGGGGCGGCGAGCAGTACTTC
CDR3: CASSQAQTGGGEQYF
V: TRBV3-1/TRBV3-2
D: TRBD1
size: NA
J: TRBJ2-7

DNA: TGTGCCAGATACATAGCGGGAGGTTACGAGCAGTACTTC
CDR3: CARYIAGGYEQYF
V: TRBV18
D: TRBD2
size: NA
J: TRBJ2-7

DNA: TGTGCCAGCAGTGAAGCGAATCAGGGTCTGGAGACCCAGTACTTC
CDR3: CASSEANQGLETQYF
V: TRBV2
D: NA
size: NA
J: TRBJ2-5

DNA: TGCGCCAGCAGTCGCAGGGGGCACTACGAGCAGTACTTC
CDR3: CASSRRGHYEQYF
V: TRBV23-1
D: TRBD1
size: once
J: TRBJ2-7

DNA: TGTGCCAGCAGGGGGACAGGGGGCCTCCAAGAGACCCAGTACTTC
CDR3: CASRGTGGLQETQYF
V: TRBV28
D: TRBD1
size: NA
J: TRBJ2-5

DNA: TGCGCCAGCAGCTTGGGCGTGACAGCGAACTATGGCTACACCTTC
CDR3: CASSLGVTANYGYTF
V: TRBV5-1
D: NA
size: NA
J: TRBJ1-2

DNA: TGCGCCAGCAGCCAGGGACTAGCTCGGGGAGAGACCCAGTACTTC
CDR3: CASSQGLARGETQYF
V: TRBV4-1
D: TRBD2
size: once
J: TRBJ2-5

DNA: TGTGCCAGCAGTGAAACAGGGGTTGGCTATGGCTACACCTTC
CDR3: CASSETGVGYGYTF
V: TRBV2
D: TRBD1
size: NA
J: TRBJ1-2

DNA: TGTGCCAGCACCGAAACTCGAAGCACAGATACGCAGTATTTT
CDR3: CASTETRSTDTQYF
V: TRBV3-1/TRBV3-2
D: NA
size: NA
J: TRBJ2-3

DNA: TGTGCCAGCGGGGGGTTAAACACTGAAGCTTTCTTT
CDR3: CASGGLNTEAFF
V: TRBV21-1
D: NA
size: NA
J: TRBJ1-1

DNA: TGCGCCAGCAGCTTTAGGGGAACGAACACTGAAGCTTTCTTT
CDR3: CASSFRGTNTEAFF
V: TRBV5-1
D: NA
size: NA
J: TRBJ1-1

DNA: TGTGCCTGGAGTGAGGGGGGGTTGGGAGAGACCCAGTACTTC
CDR3: CAWSEGGLGETQYF
V: TRBV30
D: NA
size: few
J: TRBJ2-5

DNA: TGCGCCAGCAGCGTCCGACTTGGCGCCGGGGGGGATACGCAGTATTTT
CDR3: CASSVRLGAGGDTQYF
V: TRBV5-1
D: TRBD2
size: NA
J: TRBJ2-3

DNA: TGCGCCAGCAGCCAACCCTCGGTCGGGAACTATGGCTACACCTTC
CDR3: CASSQPSVGNYGYTF
V: TRBV4-1
D: NA
size: NA
J: TRBJ1-2

DNA: TGTGCCAGCAACCCGGGTAGGGGGCATACTGAAGCTTTCTTT
CDR3: CASNPGRGHTEAFF
V: TRBV6-4
D: TRBD1
size: NA
J: TRBJ1-1

DNA: TGTGCCAGCAGCTTGGACAGGGGGTCATACAATGAGCAGTTCTTC
CDR3: CASSLDRGSYNEQFF
V: TRBV5-5
D: TRBD1
size: NA
J: TRBJ2-1

DNA: TGTGCCAGCTCACCACTCGGGGAGACCCAGTACTTC
CDR3: CASSPLGETQYF
V: TRBV18
D: NA
size: NA
J: TRBJ2-5

DNA: TGTGCCAGCAGCTCACGACCGGGACTAGCGTACGAGCAGTACTTC
CDR3: CASSSRPGLAYEQYF
V: TRBV11-2
D: TRBD2
size: NA
J: TRBJ2-7

DNA: TGTGCCAGCAGCCTGCCTAGCGGGAGCCTGCTAACTGCTACAGATACGCAGTATTTT
CDR3: CASSLPSGSLLTATDTQYF
V: TRBV5-6
D: TRBD2
size: NA
J: TRBJ2-3

DNA: TGTGCCAGCAGCGTAGAGGGGGCATTAGGGAACACCGGGGAGCTGTTTTTT
CDR3: CASSVEGALGNTGELFF
V: TRBV9
D: TRBD1
size: NA
J: TRBJ2-2

DNA: TGTGCCAGCAGCTTAAGCGGGAGAATCACAGATACGCAGTATTTT
CDR3: CASSLSGRITDTQYF
V: TRBV7-9
D: TRBD2
size: NA
J: TRBJ2-3

DNA: TGCGCCAGCAGCCCGGAGATTAGTCAGGGCATCTATGGCTACACCTTC
CDR3: CASSPEISQGIYGYTF
V: TRBV5-1
D: NA
size: NA
J: TRBJ1-2

DNA: TGTGCCAGTAGGGAAAGCGGGGGGGGTGGCAATGAGCAGTTCTTC
CDR3: CASRESGGGGNEQFF
V: TRBV19
D: TRBD2
size: NA
J: TRBJ2-1

DNA: TGTGCCAGCAGCCCTACCCGCGGCCCACGGGGGGGATTAAGCACAGATACGCAGTATTTT
CDR3: CASSPTRGPRGGLSTDTQYF
V: TRBV7-8
D: TRBD2
size: NA
J: TRBJ2-3

DNA: TGTGCCAGCAGTGCCGGAGGGATGAGAACTGAAGCTTTCTTT
CDR3: CASSAGGMRTEAFF
V: TRBV6-2/TRBV6-3
D: NA
size: NA
J: TRBJ1-1

DNA: TGTGCCAGCAGGAAAGGACAGACTAGCAATCAGCCCCAGCATTTT
CDR3: CASRKGQTSNQPQHF
V: TRBV27
D: NA
size: NA
J: TRBJ1-5

DNA: TGTGCCAGCAGCGTAAGGGGACTAGCCACAGATACGCAGTATTTT
CDR3: CASSVRGLATDTQYF
V: TRBV7-9
D: TRBD2
size: NA
J: TRBJ2-3

DNA: TGTGCCAGCAGCGGCGGCCCCACAGATACGCAGTATTTT
CDR3: CASSGGPTDTQYF
V: TRBV7-3
D: NA
size: NA
J: TRBJ2-3

DNA: TGTGCCAGCAGAACCGACAGGGGGGCCGTTGGCTACACCTTC
CDR3: CASRTDRGAVGYTF
V: TRBV6-5
D: TRBD1
size: NA
J: TRBJ1-2

DNA: TGTGCCAGCAGCTTAGCGGGGACAGACCAAGAGACCCAGTACTTC
CDR3: CASSLAGTDQETQYF
V: TRBV11-2
D: TRBD1
size: NA
J: TRBJ2-5

DNA: TGTGCCAGCAGCCTGGGGTCGGGCTCCTACAATGAGCAGTTCTTC
CDR3: CASSLGSGSYNEQFF
V: TRBV5-8
D: NA
size: NA
J: TRBJ2-1

DNA: TGTGCCAGCATCCCTGACACAAACACTGAAGCTTTCTTT
CDR3: CASIPDTNTEAFF
V: TRBV2
D: NA
size: NA
J: TRBJ1-1

DNA: TGTGCCAGCAGTAACCCAGGGTTCGGGGAAAAACTGTTTTTT
CDR3: CASSNPGFGEKLFF
V: TRBV6-5
D: NA
size: NA
J: TRBJ1-4

DNA: TGTGCCAGCAGCCAGAATCAAAACACCATATATTTT
CDR3: CASSQNQNTIYF
V: TRBV11-3
D: NA
size: NA
J: TRBJ1-3

DNA: TGTGCCAGCAGCAAAGTAGCGGGAGCCGCGGACGAGCAGTACTTC
CDR3: CASSKVAGAADEQYF
V: TRBV7-6
D: TRBD2
size: NA
J: TRBJ2-7

DNA: TGCGCCAGCAGAAGGGGGACCCAAGAGACCCAGTACTTC
CDR3: CASRRGTQETQYF
V: TRBV10-2
D: NA
size: NA
J: TRBJ2-5

DNA: TGTGCCAGCAGCCAAGATTCACAGCCCACCTACGAGCAGTACTTC
CDR3: CASSQDSQPTYEQYF
V: TRBV14
D: NA
size: NA
J: TRBJ2-7

DNA: TGTGCCAGCAGCTTAGGTGTAGCAAGCGAGCAGTACTTC
CDR3: CASSLGVASEQYF
V: TRBV11-2
D: NA
size: NA
J: TRBJ2-7

DNA: TGTGCCAGCAGCTACAACAGGGGCACCGGGGAGCTGTTTTTT
CDR3: CASSYNRGTGELFF
V: TRBV7-3
D: TRBD1
size: NA
J: TRBJ2-2